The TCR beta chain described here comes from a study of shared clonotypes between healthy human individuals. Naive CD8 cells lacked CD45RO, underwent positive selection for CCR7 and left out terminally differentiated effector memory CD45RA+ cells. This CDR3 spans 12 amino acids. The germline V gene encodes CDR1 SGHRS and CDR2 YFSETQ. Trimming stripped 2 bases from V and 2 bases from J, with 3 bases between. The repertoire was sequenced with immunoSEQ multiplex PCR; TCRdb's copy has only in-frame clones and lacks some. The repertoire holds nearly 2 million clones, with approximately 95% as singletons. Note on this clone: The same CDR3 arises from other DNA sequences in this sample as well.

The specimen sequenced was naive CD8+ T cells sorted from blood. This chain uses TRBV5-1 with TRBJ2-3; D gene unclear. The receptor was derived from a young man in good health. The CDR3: CASSLYTDTQYF. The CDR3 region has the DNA TGCGCCAGCAGCTTATACACAGATACGCAGTATTTT.